This T cell receptor (beta chain) was observed in a study of shared clonotypes between healthy human individuals. Study-level findings and limits: The authors expected sequencing depth to affect clonotype sharing among donors.

The V segment lost 0 bases and the J segment 3 bases; nucleotides outside the gene matches: 6. The V gene's germline CDR1 is SGHRS and CDR2 YFSETQ. The CDR3 is 15 amino acids. Recent vaccinations or acute infections were absent in the healthy HIV-negative adult donors. It was tens of millions of PBMCs that unsorted samples used for genomic DNA. Sequencing on ten immunoSEQ deep assay plates was performed for unsorted PBMC DNA. The protocol was immunoSEQ multiplex PCR, while the TCRdb copy is restricted to in-frame clones and leaves out a portion. This table holds about 600,000 clones, around three quarters found once. A remark on this clone: As yet, its antigen is unknown.

The sequenced sample consisted of PBMCs. The clonotype originates from a woman aged 35 to 49 in good health. Some clones in this sample may be carry-over from other donors' samples. This chain joins TRBV5-1 and TRBJ2-7; 7 positions agree with TRBD1. The CDR3 is CASSLEGAYIYEQYF. The CDR3 bases are TGCGCCAGCAGCTTGGAGGGGGCCTACATCTACGAGCAGTACTTC.